A single sample is the source of the 10 T cell receptor beta chains below, sequenced in a study of T cells in localized non-small cell lung cancer. The repertoire was sequenced with immunoSEQ multiplex PCR; TCRdb's copy has only in-frame clones and lacks some. The sample shows fewer than 15,000 clones, 70% to 90% of them seen only once. The source material was peripheral blood, sampled before any cancer treatment. The receptors were sampled from a male donor older than 55 with stage III lung adenocarcinoma.

The CDR3 is CASSRLGEQYF. In DNA form, the CDR3 reads TGTGCCAGCAGTCGACTAGGAGAGCAGTACTTC. The chain has TRBV6-6 and TRBJ2-7, with D perhaps matching TRBD2 (6 bases). The germline CDR1 and CDR2 sequences are MNHNY and SVGAGI (reference sequence). The CDR3 runs 11 residues. V was trimmed by 5 bases and J by 7 bases, leaving 9 bases between them.

The rearrangement links TRBV27 to TRBJ1-1, with TRBD1 matching 7 bases. V shed 7 bases and J 4 bases; nucleotides not matched to a gene: 6. Looked up from germline, CDR1 is MNHEY and CDR2 is SMNVEV (reference sequence). The length of the CDR3 is 13 residues. For the CDR3, the DNA is TGTGCCAGCACAAAAGCAGGGGGCACTGAAGCTTTCTTT. Translated: CASTKAGGTEAFF.

Written as DNA, the CDR3 is TGTGCCAGCAGTTACTTATCGGGAGAAGCTTTCTTT. Translation: CASSYLSGEAFF. This chain uses TRBV6-6 with TRBJ1-1; D gene unclear. V lost 1 base to trimming and J lost 8 bases, with 8 bases between them. CDR1 and CDR2 (germline): MNHNY, SVGAGI (reference sequence). There are 12 residues in the CDR3.

The V and J genes are TRBV5-1 and TRBJ2-7; 9 bases fit TRBD2. Germline CDR1 and CDR2: SGHRS and YFSETQ. V was clipped by 1 base and J by 0 bases; unmatched bases: 8. The CDR3 is 17 amino acids. The CDR3 coding sequence is TGCGCCAGCAGCTTGAGGTCAGCGGGGGGCGCCTCCTACGAGCAGTACTTC. Its protein is CASSLRSAGGASYEQYF.

The rearrangement uses TRBV6-5 and TRBJ2-3, with D unresolved. Looked up from germline, CDR1 is MNHEY and CDR2 is SVGAGI. V was trimmed by 5 bases and J by 4 bases, leaving 7 bases between them. CDR3 length: 12 amino acids. DNA for the CDR3: TGTGCCAGCAGTCCTAATTCAGATACGCAGTATTTT. Its translation: CASSPNSDTQYF.

The V and J genes are TRBV2 and TRBJ2-1, with D perhaps matching TRBD1 (6 bases). Germline values: CDR1 SNHLY, CDR2 FYNNEI. The CDR3 has 15 residues. V dropped 11 bases and J dropped 0 bases, with 17 bases sitting between them. The CDR3 DNA follows: TGTGCCTCACAAGCCAGGGGAGACTCCTACAATGAGCAGTTCTTC. It codes for CASQARGDSYNEQFF.

The chain couples TRBV30 to TRBJ1-2, with TRBD1 matching over 10 bases. CDR3 size: 14 residues. The V gene end was trimmed by 5 bases and the J gene end by 8 bases; junction bases not matched to a gene: 11. Germline V gene data show CDR1 as GTSNPN and CDR2 as SVGIG (reference sequence). The CDR3 DNA reads as TGTGCCTGGGACAGGGGGCGGTATGAAATCGGCTACACCTTC. Protein product: CAWDRGRYEIGYTF.

This clone has more than one count but fewer than ten. This chain links TRBV30 with TRBJ2-7, with unresolved D. The CDR3 is made up of 11 amino acids. V shed 1 base and J shed 3 bases, with 4 bases lying between them. Looked up from germline, CDR1 is GTSNPN and CDR2 is SVGIG (reference sequence). The CDR3 protein is CAWSAGYEQYF. The CDR3 coding sequence is TGTGCCTGGAGTGCGGGCTACGAGCAGTACTTC.

The rearrangement joins TRBV6-5 to TRBJ2-4; a weak D match, TRBD1 (6 bases). The germline V gene has CDR1 MNHEY and CDR2 SVGAGI. V was trimmed by 0 bases and J by 6 bases, leaving 12 bases between them. This CDR3 has 15 amino acids. In DNA form, the CDR3 reads TGTGCCAGCAGTTACTCGAATGGACAGAGAAACATTCAGTACTTC. Its protein product is CASSYSNGQRNIQYF.

The V and J genes are TRBV11-2 and TRBJ2-7; 10 bases map to TRBD2. V was pared by 4 bases and J by 6 bases, with 9 bases of the junction left unmatched. This CDR3 has 15 residues. Looked up from germline, CDR1 is SGHAT and CDR2 is FQNNGV. The DNA of the CDR3 is TGTGCCAGCAGCTACCTAGCGGGAGCGGGAGGCGAGCAGTACTTC. This encodes CASSYLAGAGGEQYF.